This T cell receptor beta chain came from a study of vaccination and CD4 T cells after COVID-19. Study-wide background: The authors gave control cultures a CEFX pool, an HIV-1 Nef pool, or no peptide.

General study findings and limits: Spike mono-reactivity was the property of 304 of 307 vaccine-specific clones in convalescent patients.

This clonotype was found a few times. Its antigen remains unidentified. CDR1 is DFQATT and CDR2 is SNEGSKA in the germline V gene (reference sequence). The CDR3 totals 13 residues. Trimming pared 3 bases from V and 2 bases from J, leaving 11 bases between. Treatment given: roughly nine-day PBMC culture with coronavirus spike peptide pools or control peptides (ViraFEST assay). In healthy vaccine recipients, nucleocapsid antibodies were negative before and after vaccination, showing no prior SARS-CoV-2 infection. Cultured CD4+ T-cell DNA underwent Oncomine TCR Beta short-read sequencing. Using the QIAamp micro DNA kit, genomic DNA was extracted from the CD4+ T cells that had been cultured. TCRdb reprocessed the PCR reads via MiXCR and lists one record per CDR3 protein. This sample has almost 20,000 distinct CDR3 sequences, with about 38% found just once.

The sample here was CD4+ T cells from blood, cultured in vitro, taken before SARS-CoV-2 vaccination. The chain couples TRBV20-1 to TRBJ2-7, with D perhaps given as TRBD1 or TRBD2 (5 bases each). The TCR comes from a human donor who received a COVID-19 vaccine. The chain's CDR3 is CSASSGTAYEQYF. CDR3 DNA: TGCAGTGCTAGCTCCGGGACCGCCTACGAGCAGTACTTC.